These T cell receptor beta chains were read from a single sample in a study of blood T cell repertoires in COVID-19. Assay: immunoSEQ multiplex PCR; the TCRdb copy retains only in-frame clones and omits some. Among about 320,000 clones listed, more than 90% were seen once. Sequenced sample: PBMCs or T cells enriched from blood (not recorded which). These receptors were obtained from a man in his 60s who had recovered from COVID-19. Both conserved end residues are part of each CDR3. Each record gives: CDR3 DNA, CDR3 protein, clone size, J gene, V gene, D gene. A D gene is named only where the DNA matches it firmly. Expanded clones get a size class; other rows say once, few or many, or leave the size out.

TGTGCCAGCAGCCGAACCGGGACAGGGCGGACCGGGGAGCTGTTTTTT | CASSRTGTGRTGELFF | NA | TRBJ2-2 | TRBV3-1/TRBV3-2 | TRBD1
TGTGCCAGCACCCGACCAACGGGGGATTTAACGTATGGCTACACCTTC | CASTRPTGDLTYGYTF | once | TRBJ1-2 | TRBV9 | NA
TGTGCCAGCTCATCAGAAGCGGGCCCCTATGGCTACACCTTC | CASSSEAGPYGYTF | NA | TRBJ1-2 | TRBV18 | NA
TGTGCCAGCAGCTTGGGGGGACAGTTTATTGGAAACACCATATATTTT | CASSLGGQFIGNTIYF | NA | TRBJ1-3 | TRBV7-9 | TRBD1
TGCGCCAGCAGCTTAGGACAGGGAGAGACCCAGTACTTC | CASSLGQGETQYF | NA | TRBJ2-5 | TRBV5-1 | TRBD1
TGTGCCATCAGTGGGACAGTTAATGAAAAACTGTTTTTT | CAISGTVNEKLFF | NA | TRBJ1-4 | TRBV10-3 | NA
TGTGCCAGCAGTGGTGGTTCCGGGGGATTTCGCGAAAAACTGTTTTTT | CASSGGSGGFREKLFF | NA | TRBJ1-4 | TRBV6-1 | NA
TGTGCCAGCAGTTCAGGGATGACTAATGAAAAACTGTTTTTT | CASSSGMTNEKLFF | NA | TRBJ1-4 | TRBV6-6 | NA
TGTGCCAGCAGTGATGGGACAGGGTCTCGCAATCAGCCCCAGCATTTT | CASSDGTGSRNQPQHF | NA | TRBJ1-5 | TRBV6-1 | TRBD1
TGTGCCAGCAGCTTGATCACGGCTCAGGGCGACTATGGCTACACCTTC | CASSLITAQGDYGYTF | NA | TRBJ1-2 | TRBV5-6 | NA
TGTGCCAGCAGCTTGACAAACGCTGGCTACACCTTC | CASSLTNAGYTF | NA | TRBJ1-2 | TRBV7-2 | NA
TGTGCCTGGAGGACAGGATCGGTCTATGGCTACACCTTC | CAWRTGSVYGYTF | NA | TRBJ1-2 | TRBV30 | NA
TGTGCCAGCAGCTTAGGGCAGGGGAAGACTCCCTACTCTGGAAACACCATATATTTT | CASSLGQGKTPYSGNTIYF | once | TRBJ1-3 | TRBV11-2 | NA
TGTGCCAGCAGCGTAATCGGCGGCCCCTACGAGCAGTACTTC | CASSVIGGPYEQYF | NA | TRBJ2-7 | TRBV7-2 | NA
TGTGCCAGCAGCTCCCTTCAGGGTCCCTACGAGCAGTACTTC | CASSSLQGPYEQYF | NA | TRBJ2-7 | TRBV7-9 | NA
TGTGCCAGCAGTCGGGTACTAGCGGTCTACGAGCAGTACTTC | CASSRVLAVYEQYF | NA | TRBJ2-7 | TRBV2 | TRBD2
TGTGCCACCAGCAGAGACAGGGGATCCTACAATGAGCAGTTCTTC | CATSRDRGSYNEQFF | NA | TRBJ2-1 | TRBV15 | NA
TGTGCCAGCAGCCCATGGCGGGGGGGCGGCTTAGATACGCAGTATTTT | CASSPWRGGGLDTQYF | NA | TRBJ2-3 | TRBV11-2 | TRBD2
TGTGCCACCAGTGTCTCAGGCAATCAGCCCCAGCATTTT | CATSVSGNQPQHF | few | TRBJ1-5 | TRBV24-1 | NA
TGTGCCAGCAGTTTGGGCCGTAATTCACCCCTCCACTTT | CASSLGRNSPLHF | few | TRBJ1-6 | TRBV12-3/TRBV12-4 | NA
TGTGCCAGCCGAAACAGGGGTAAATCCGAGCAGTACTTC | CASRNRGKSEQYF | NA | TRBJ2-7 | TRBV6-5 | TRBD1
TGTGCCAGCAGCTTACTAGGGACAGGGGTGATTTTAACTGAAGCTTTCTTT | CASSLLGTGVILTEAFF | NA | TRBJ1-1 | TRBV11-2 | TRBD1
TGTGCCAGCAGCTCCCTAGACCGGGGGTCCTACAATGAGCAGTTCTTC | CASSSLDRGSYNEQFF | NA | TRBJ2-1 | TRBV7-3 | NA
TGTGCCAGTAGTGTCGGACTAGCCTACGAGCAGTACTTC | CASSVGLAYEQYF | NA | TRBJ2-7 | TRBV19 | TRBD2
TGTGCCACCAGTGATCAACAACCGAGGACTCGAGGGATCGGTGAGCAGTACTTC | CATSDQQPRTRGIGEQYF | NA | TRBJ2-7 | TRBV24-1 | NA
TGTGCCAGCAGCTTGGTCAGGGGGCAAGAGGCTGAAGCTTTCTTT | CASSLVRGQEAEAFF | NA | TRBJ1-1 | TRBV5-4 | TRBD1
TGTGCCAGCAGTGGCGGCTACTCTGGAAACACCATATATTTT | CASSGGYSGNTIYF | once | TRBJ1-3 | TRBV5-8 | NA
TGTGCCAGCAGCGTAGACGTCAGAAATTATGGCTACACCTTC | CASSVDVRNYGYTF | NA | TRBJ1-2 | TRBV9 | NA
TGTGCCTGGAGTGGGACAGGGGGCTTGCCCCAGCATTTT | CAWSGTGGLPQHF | NA | TRBJ1-5 | TRBV30 | TRBD1
TGTGCCAGCAGCCTAGGGACAGGGAACACTGAAGCTTTCTTT | CASSLGTGNTEAFF | few | TRBJ1-1 | TRBV7-3 | TRBD1
TGCAGCGTTGAACACATCCCCGGACTAGCGTTTGACTTAATATACGAGCAGTACTTC | CSVEHIPGLAFDLIYEQYF | NA | TRBJ2-7 | TRBV29-1 | TRBD2
TGTGCCAGCAGCGCCGTAGGGACAGGGCCCTACGAGCAGTACTTC | CASSAVGTGPYEQYF | NA | TRBJ2-7 | TRBV9 | TRBD1
TGTGCCAGCAGCTCGGGACATCGCGAAAAACTGTTTTTT | CASSSGHREKLFF | NA | TRBJ1-4 | TRBV11-2 | NA
TGTGCCAGCAGTTATGGGACAGGGATCTACGAGCAGTACTTC | CASSYGTGIYEQYF | NA | TRBJ2-7 | TRBV6-2/TRBV6-3 | TRBD1
TGTGCCAGCAGCCAAGACACTAGCGGAGATACGCAGTATTTT | CASSQDTSGDTQYF | NA | TRBJ2-3 | TRBV4-2 | TRBD2
TGTGCCAGCAGTGAATTCGGGGGAGGAACCAATGAGCAGTTCTTC | CASSEFGGGTNEQFF | NA | TRBJ2-1 | TRBV6-1 | NA
TGTGCCAGCAGCCGTCGTGATTGGTCAGGGAACTATGGCTACACCTTC | CASSRRDWSGNYGYTF | NA | TRBJ1-2 | TRBV3-1/TRBV3-2 | NA
TGTGCTAGTGGTTTGGTACGGGCGGGACAGGGGTTTAGTGACACTGAAGCTTTCTTT | CASGLVRAGQGFSDTEAFF | NA | TRBJ1-1 | TRBV12-5 | TRBD1
TGTGCCAGCAGTTACTTCCAGGGAACGGGGGACTATGGCTACACCTTC | CASSYFQGTGDYGYTF | NA | TRBJ1-2 | TRBV6-6 | NA
TGTGCCAGCAGCGTAGTGGCGATTAGCCTCTACAATGAGCAGTTCTTC | CASSVVAISLYNEQFF | once | TRBJ2-1 | TRBV9 | NA
TGTGCCAGCAGTGACAGGGGGGTAGATACGCAGTATTTT | CASSDRGVDTQYF | NA | TRBJ2-3 | TRBV6-1 | NA
TGCGCCAGCAGCCAAGAAGCACTTACGGGAGGAAACACCATATATTTT | CASSQEALTGGNTIYF | once | TRBJ1-3 | TRBV4-1 | NA
TGTGCCTGGAGTTGGGGGGGTTATGGCTACACCTTC | CAWSWGGYGYTF | NA | TRBJ1-2 | TRBV30 | NA
TGTGCCAGCAGCCCATACCTGACAGGGCAGAGACTGTTTTTT | CASSPYLTGQRLFF | NA | TRBJ1-4 | TRBV7-2 | TRBD1
TGTGCCAGCAGCGGGGCCCCGAATCAGCCCCAGCATTTT | CASSGAPNQPQHF | NA | TRBJ1-5 | TRBV5-5 | NA
TGCGCCAGCAGCCACCCGGGTAGCTCATCCTACAATGAGCAGTTCTTC | CASSHPGSSSYNEQFF | NA | TRBJ2-1 | TRBV4-1 | NA
TGTGCCAGCTCACCTGCCAGCGGGCGCGATACGCAGTATTTT | CASSPASGRDTQYF | NA | TRBJ2-3 | TRBV18 | NA
TGTGCCAGCTCATCACAGGAGGGATCCTACGAGCAGTACTTC | CASSSQEGSYEQYF | NA | TRBJ2-7 | TRBV18 | NA
TGCGCCAGCAGCTTGGGACTAGTCTCCGGGGAGCTGTTTTTT | CASSLGLVSGELFF | few | TRBJ2-2 | TRBV5-1 | NA
TGTGCCACCAGGAAAGCCATGAACACTGAAGCTTTCTTT | CATRKAMNTEAFF | once | TRBJ1-1 | TRBV24-1 | NA
TGTGCCAGTCAAACCGGGACAGGACCCTACAATGAGCAGTTCTTC | CASQTGTGPYNEQFF | NA | TRBJ2-1 | TRBV24-1 | TRBD1